Given below is one T cell receptor (beta chain) in context. Antigen unknown. The CDR3 totals 16 residues. Germline V gene lookup returns CDR1 MGHRA and CDR2 YSYEKL. The V gene lost 3 bases and the J gene lost 5 bases, with 17 bases spanning the gap. The data derive from a study of cytomegalovirus exposure and HLA in healthy donors. Study-level points and caveats: Later work found that TCR association rates differed between HLA loci; DRB1 had the most and HLA-C the fewest. Several of the most significant clusters appeared, in a later analysis, to be linked to common viral pathogens. Fewer than 20,000 TCR beta sequences were associated with HLA alleles at 0.05 false discovery rate in a later analysis. In vitro confirmation showed three CMV-associated chains to be CMV antigen specific.

With 60 Vbeta and 13 Jbeta primers, the PCR was carried out. Profiled with immunoSEQ multiplex PCR; TCRdb holds only in-frame clones, not every one. The table has over 150,000 clones, over 60% seen once. The receptor's source is a woman aged 40 to 49 in good health and CMV-seronegative. V gene TRBV4-1 combines with J gene TRBJ2-1, with D maybe TRBD2 (6 bases). Specimen: PBMCs. The CDR3 sequence: CASSHRTGVRDNEQFF. Here the CDR3 DNA reads TGCGCCAGCAGCCACCGGACGGGGGTTAGAGACAATGAGCAGTTCTTC.